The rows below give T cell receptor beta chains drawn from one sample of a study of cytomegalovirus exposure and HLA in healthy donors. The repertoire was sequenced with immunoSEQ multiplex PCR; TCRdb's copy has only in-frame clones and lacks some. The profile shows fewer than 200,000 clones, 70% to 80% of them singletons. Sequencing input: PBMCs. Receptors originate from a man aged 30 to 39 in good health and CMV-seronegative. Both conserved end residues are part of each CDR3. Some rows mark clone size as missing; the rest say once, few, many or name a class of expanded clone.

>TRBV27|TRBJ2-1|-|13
CASSITWGVEQFF
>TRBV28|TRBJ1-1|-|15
CASSIGTLVRTEAFF
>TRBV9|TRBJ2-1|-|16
CASSGTGTSGYNEQFF
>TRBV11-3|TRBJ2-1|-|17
CASSPSEGLAAYNEQFF
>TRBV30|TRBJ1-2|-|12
CAWTAGAGGYTF
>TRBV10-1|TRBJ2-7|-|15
CASSELDRVTYEQYF
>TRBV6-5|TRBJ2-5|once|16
CASSYSPREVIETQYF
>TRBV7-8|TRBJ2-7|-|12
CASSLSSREQYF
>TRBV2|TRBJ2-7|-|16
CASSVYRQGKYSEQYF
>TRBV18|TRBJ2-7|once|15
CASSPDRAISYEQYF
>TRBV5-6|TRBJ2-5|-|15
CASSGGTSGEETQYF
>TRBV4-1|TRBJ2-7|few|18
CASSQAPPGQGPTYEQYF
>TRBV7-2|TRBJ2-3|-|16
CASNLLAGGREDTQYF
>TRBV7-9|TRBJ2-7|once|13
CASRPAGNYEQYF
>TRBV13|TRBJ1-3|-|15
CASSLGRRGRNTIYF
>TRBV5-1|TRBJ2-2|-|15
CASSLDGGYTGELFF
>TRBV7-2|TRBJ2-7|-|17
CASSQRSAGAAGREQYF
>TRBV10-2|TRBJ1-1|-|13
CASLEAMNTEAFF
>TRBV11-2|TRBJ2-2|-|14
CASSLERQTGELFF
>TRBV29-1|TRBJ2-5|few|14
CTVRGEGAEETQYF
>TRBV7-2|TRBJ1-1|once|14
CASSLGGGYTEAFF
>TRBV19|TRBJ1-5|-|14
CASSTDSSNQPQHF
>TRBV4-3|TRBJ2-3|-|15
CASSQVTGPGGTQYF
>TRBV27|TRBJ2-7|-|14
CASSLSGERYEQYF
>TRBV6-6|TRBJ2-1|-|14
CASSTSGGANEQFF
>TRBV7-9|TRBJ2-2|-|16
CASSPPRVANTGELFF
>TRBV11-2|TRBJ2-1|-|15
CASSLEDFPYNEQFF
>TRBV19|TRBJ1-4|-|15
CASSITGSTNEKLFF
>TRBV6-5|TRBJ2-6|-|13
CASTQAGANVLTF
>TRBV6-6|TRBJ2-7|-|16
CASSYAASGRAYEQYF
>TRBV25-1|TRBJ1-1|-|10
CASYQTEAFF
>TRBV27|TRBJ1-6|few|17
CASSSRQGAFYNSPLHF
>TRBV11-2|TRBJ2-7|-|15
CASSLDRQGTYEQYF
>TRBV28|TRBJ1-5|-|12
CDIRSVTQPQHF
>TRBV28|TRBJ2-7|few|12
CATTGSTYEQYF
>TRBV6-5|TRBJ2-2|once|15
CASSYRGGASGELFF
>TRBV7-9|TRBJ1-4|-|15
CASSSPAGAREKLFF
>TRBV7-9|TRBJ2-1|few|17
CSSSLPRQGSSYNEQFF
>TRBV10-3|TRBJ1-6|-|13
CAIRGTGDSPLHF
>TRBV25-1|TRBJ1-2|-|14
CASSGRRSRDGYTF
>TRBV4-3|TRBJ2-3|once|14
CASSQGKAAIAQYF
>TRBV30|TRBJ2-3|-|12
CAGVTGSDTQYF
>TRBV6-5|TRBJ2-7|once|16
CASSYSMGQISYEQYF
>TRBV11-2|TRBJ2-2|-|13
CASSPGGTGELFF
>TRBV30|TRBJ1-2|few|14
CAWSVREGNYGYTF